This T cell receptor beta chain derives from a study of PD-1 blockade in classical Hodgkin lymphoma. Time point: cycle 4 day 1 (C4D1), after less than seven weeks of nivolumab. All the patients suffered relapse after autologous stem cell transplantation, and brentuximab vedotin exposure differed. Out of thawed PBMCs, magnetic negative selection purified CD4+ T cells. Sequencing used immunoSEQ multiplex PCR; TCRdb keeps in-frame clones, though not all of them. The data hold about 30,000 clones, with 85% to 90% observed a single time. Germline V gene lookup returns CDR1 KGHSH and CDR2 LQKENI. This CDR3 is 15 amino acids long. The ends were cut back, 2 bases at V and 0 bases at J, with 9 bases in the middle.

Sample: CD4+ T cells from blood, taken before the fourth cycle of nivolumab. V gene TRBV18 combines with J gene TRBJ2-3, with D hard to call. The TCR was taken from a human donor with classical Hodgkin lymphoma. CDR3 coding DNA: TGTGCCAGCTCACCAATCGGCGGAAGCACAGATACGCAGTATTTT. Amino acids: CASSPIGGSTDTQYF.